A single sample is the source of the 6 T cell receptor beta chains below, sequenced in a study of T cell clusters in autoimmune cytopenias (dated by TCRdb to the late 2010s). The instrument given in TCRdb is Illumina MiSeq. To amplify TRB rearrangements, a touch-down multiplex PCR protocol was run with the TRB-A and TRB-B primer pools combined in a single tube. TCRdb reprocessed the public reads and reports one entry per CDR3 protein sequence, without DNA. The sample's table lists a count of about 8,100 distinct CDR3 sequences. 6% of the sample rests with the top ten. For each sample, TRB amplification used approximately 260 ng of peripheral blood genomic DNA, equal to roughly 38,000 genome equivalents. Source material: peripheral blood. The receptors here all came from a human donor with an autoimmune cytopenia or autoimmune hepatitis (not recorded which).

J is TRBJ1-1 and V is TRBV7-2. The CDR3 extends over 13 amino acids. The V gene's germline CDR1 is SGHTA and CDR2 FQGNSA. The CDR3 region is CASSLSGNTEAFF.

The CDR3 loop is CASSLYQSAAGGEQFF. V is TRBV12-3 or TRBV12-4 and J is TRBJ2-1; there is no DNA to check the TCRdb D call of TRBD1. CDR3 length equals 16 residues.

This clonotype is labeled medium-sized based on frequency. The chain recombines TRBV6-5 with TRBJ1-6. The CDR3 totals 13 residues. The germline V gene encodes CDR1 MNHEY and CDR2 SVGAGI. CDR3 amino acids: CASKSRPNSPLHF.

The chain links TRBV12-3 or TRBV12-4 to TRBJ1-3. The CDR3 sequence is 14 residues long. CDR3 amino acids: CASSPSLPSNTIYF.

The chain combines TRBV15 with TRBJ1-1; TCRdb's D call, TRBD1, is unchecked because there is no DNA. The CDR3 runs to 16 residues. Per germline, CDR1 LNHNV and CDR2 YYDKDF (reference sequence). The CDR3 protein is CATSRRPTGGNTEAFF.

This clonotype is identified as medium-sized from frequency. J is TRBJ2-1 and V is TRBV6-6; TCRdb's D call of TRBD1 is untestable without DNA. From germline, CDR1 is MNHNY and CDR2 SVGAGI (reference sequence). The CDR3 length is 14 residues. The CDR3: CASSYPGGNNEQFF.